Below, 25 T cell receptor beta chains from the same sample are listed, as sequenced in a study of T-cell memory formation after mild COVID-19. TCRdb independently ran MiXCR on the 5' RACE reads; one entry per CDR3 protein. The sample carries 350,000 or so distinct CDR3 sequences, roughly 21% recorded once. The source material was PBMCs or a T cell subset sorted from them (not recorded which). Receptors originate from an adult woman who had mild COVID-19 (a few samples of this study predate the infection). Cell type and time point are not known.

The chain uses TRBV7-9 and TRBJ2-1; 7 bases line up with TRBD2. The germline CDR1 and CDR2 sequences are SEHNR and FQNEAQ (reference sequence). Trimming removed 0 bases from V and 2 bases from J; junction bases left unmatched: 4. The CDR3 totals 16 residues. CDR3 in amino acids: CASSLAGAGAYNEQFF. The CDR3 region has the DNA TGTGCCAGCAGCTTAGCCGGGGCGGGGGCCTACAATGAGCAGTTCTTC.

The chain employs TRBV29-1 and TRBJ1-2, with D perhaps matching TRBD1 (5 bases). V dropped 6 bases and J dropped 9 bases, with 20 bases sitting between them. Per the germline V gene, CDR1 is SQVTM and CDR2 is ANQGSEA. The CDR3 consists of 13 residues. This chain's CDR3 is CSVNLGTAASYTF. The DNA for the CDR3 is TGCAGCGTGAACCTGGGGACCGCGGCTAGCTACACCTTC.

For the CDR3, the DNA is TGTGCCAGCAGAACGGAGGTGGCCGGGGAGCTGTTTTTT. Protein: CASRTEVAGELFF. This chain links TRBV12-3 or TRBV12-4 with TRBJ2-2; weak D call: TRBD2 (5 bases). The CDR3 has 13 residues. The ends were cut back, 6 bases at V and 6 bases at J, with 11 bases in the middle.

Only a few counts were recorded for this clonotype. The gene calls are TRBV19 and TRBJ1-1; D possibly corresponds to TRBD1 (6 bases). The germline gives CDR1 LNHDA, CDR2 SQIVND (reference sequence). The V gene lost 2 bases and the J gene lost 3 bases, with 10 bases spanning the gap. The CDR3 is 14 amino acids. The CDR3 protein is CASSIWDKHTEAFF. The CDR3 DNA is TGTGCCAGTAGTATATGGGACAAGCACACTGAAGCTTTCTTT.

V is TRBV12-3 or TRBV12-4 and J is TRBJ2-1; 7 bases are a match to TRBD1. V shed 4 bases, J shed 12 bases, and the junction held 12 bases outside the gene matches. The CDR3 spans 14 residues. The CDR3: CASSSPTGTTGQFF. CDR3 nucleotides: TGTGCCAGCAGTTCTCCGACAGGGACGACCGGGCAGTTCTTC.

DNA of the CDR3: TGTGCCAGCAGGATGACAGGGGGCGGGTACGAGCAGTACTTC. Its translation is CASRMTGGGYEQYF. V and J are TRBV6-5 and TRBJ2-7, with 10 bases aligning to TRBD1. CDR1 is MNHEY, CDR2 SVGAGI, per germline. V gave up 6 bases and J gave up 4 bases; unmatched junction bases: 6. This CDR3 region has 14 residues.

The chain joins TRBV6-2 or TRBV6-3 to TRBJ2-7, with 7 bases fitting TRBD2. The junction had 8 bases not matched to a gene; V was cut back by 5 bases and J by 1 base. The CDR3 extends over 15 amino acids. The germline V gene has CDR1 MNHEY and CDR2 SVGEGT. The CDR3 protein is CASSGRIAGSYEQYF. The DNA for the CDR3 is TGTGCCAGCAGTGGCCGAATAGCGGGTTCCTACGAGCAGTACTTC.

This clonotype was seen many times. The gene calls are TRBV5-6 and TRBJ2-1; no definite D call. Trimming left V 0 bases short and J 2 bases short, with 9 bases between. In germline, CDR1 is SGHDT, CDR2 YYEEEE. CDR3 size: 15 residues. The CDR3, as DNA: TGTGCCAGCAGCTTGGGAGACATGCCCTACAATGAGCAGTTCTTC. Translating it yields CASSLGDMPYNEQFF.

This clonotype was detected only a few times. The chain combines TRBV5-1 with TRBJ2-7, with 7 positions matching TRBD2. This CDR3 region has 14 residues. The V gene end was trimmed by 5 bases and the J gene end by 5 bases; junction bases not matched to a gene: 10. Germline V gene data show CDR1 as SGHRS and CDR2 as YFSETQ. For the CDR3, the DNA is TGCGCCAGCAGAGAGTCGGGGGGTACGCACGAGCAGTACTTC. This sequence encodes CASRESGGTHEQYF.

Comments on this clonotype: The junction departs from germline at one end; a sequencing error may be responsible. This rearrangement joins TRBV5-1 to TRBJ2-5; D call uncertain. CDR1 and CDR2 from the germline V gene are SGHRS and YFSETQ. The CDR3 consists of 14 residues. The CDR3 DNA reads TGCGCCAGCAGCTTGGACGTGACCCTAGAGGCCCAGTACTTC. Amino acids: CASSLDVTLEAQYF.

This clonotype was detected many times. The chain joins TRBV28 to TRBJ2-7; 8 nucleotides agree with TRBD2. Germline V CDR1 and CDR2: MDHEN, SYDVKM. The CDR3 covers 17 residues. V dropped 4 bases and J dropped 0; count of bases not matched to a gene: 11. CDR3 coding DNA: TGTGCCAGCAGTTCTCCCCCCGGCGGGAGGTCCTCCTACGAGCAGTACTTC. As protein: CASSSPPGGRSSYEQYF.

This clonotype was observed a handful of times. The CDR3 DNA reads TGTGCCAGTGAGACAGGGGCGGGCACCGGGGAGCTGTTTTTT. It specifies CASETGAGTGELFF. The chain has TRBV6-5 and TRBJ2-2; 8 positions match TRBD1. The V and J ends lost 9 bases and 4 bases, in that order; junction bases with no gene match: 7. This CDR3 is 14 amino acids long. Germline V gene sequence: CDR1 MNHEY, CDR2 SVGAGI.

The rearrangement joins TRBV9 to TRBJ2-7; no firm D call. The CDR3 consists of 16 residues. V lost 6 bases and J lost 6, with 25 bases in between. Germline V gene data show CDR1 as SGDLS and CDR2 as YYNGEE. CDR3 amino acids: CASTAGATPKVGEQYF. DNA of the CDR3: TGTGCCAGCACCGCCGGCGCGACCCCTAAGGTAGGCGAGCAGTACTTC. Complete variable domain (other parts from reference TRBV9 and TRBJ2-7): DSGVTQTPKHLITATGQRVTLRCSPRSGDLSVYWYQQSLDQGLQFLIQYYNGEERAKGNILERFSAQQFPDLHSELNLSSLELGDSALYFCASTAGATPKVGEQYFGPGTRLTVT.

The chain uses TRBV5-5 and TRBJ1-2; no definite D call. Germline V lookup: CDR1 SGHKS, CDR2 YYEKEE (reference sequence). V shed 2 bases and J shed 2 bases, with 10 bases lying between them. This CDR3 is built from 14 residues. CDR3 loop: CASSFPRQNYGYTF. Written as DNA, the CDR3 is TGTGCCAGCAGCTTCCCAAGGCAAAACTATGGCTACACCTTC.

DNA for the CDR3: TGTGCCAGCAGTTGGGACTCTGGGGTTTACGAGCAGTACTTC. Translation: CASSWDSGVYEQYF. The J gene is TRBJ2-7, the V gene TRBV6-2 or TRBV6-3; a possible D gene is TRBD2 (6 bases). The length of the CDR3 is 14 residues. V lost 4 bases, J lost 4 bases, and 14 bases lay in between. Germline CDR1 reads MNHEY; CDR2 reads SVGEGT.

The genes are TRBV24-1 and TRBJ2-7; 10 positions agree with TRBD1. Losses at the gene ends were 3 bases for V and 2 bases for J; bases not matched to a gene: 6. Looked up from germline, CDR1 is KGHDR and CDR2 is SFDVKD. The CDR3 has 16 amino acids. The CDR3 region has the DNA TGTGCCACCAGTGATGCGCGAGGGACAGGGGCCTACGAGCAGTACTTC. It codes for CATSDARGTGAYEQYF.

This clonotype was detected a few times. The chain combines TRBV29-1 with TRBJ1-2, with D perhaps TRBD1 (5 bases). This CDR3 region has 13 residues. Germline V CDR1 and CDR2: SQVTM, ANQGSEA. V was cut by 6 bases and J by 8 bases, with 19 bases left in between. The CDR3 here is CSVTGTSLGGYTF. The CDR3 DNA sequence: TGCAGCGTAACCGGGACCTCCCTCGGGGGCTACACCTTC.

The rearrangement joins TRBV20-1 to TRBJ2-1; D is ambiguous. The CDR3 consists of 13 residues. CDR1 is DFQATT and CDR2 is SNEGSKA in the germline V gene (reference sequence). With 3 bases removed from V and 5 bases from J, the gap between germline ends came to 11 bases. The CDR3 DNA is TGCAGTGCTAGCCCGAGTTTCGACAATGAGCAGTTCTTC. It yields the protein CSASPSFDNEQFF.

The chain carries TRBV4-3 and TRBJ1-1; a weak D match, TRBD1 (6 bases). V gave up 1 base and J gave up 5 bases, with 11 bases separating them. CDR3 length: 14 residues. The germline V gene has CDR1 LGHNA and CDR2 YSLEER. The CDR3 here is CASSQVRGGTEAFF. The CDR3 DNA is TGCGCCAGCAGCCAAGTCAGAGGGGGTACTGAAGCTTTCTTT.

The rearrangement links TRBV28 to TRBJ2-7, with D possibly matching TRBD2 (7 bases). This CDR3 has 15 amino acids. V was clipped by 3 bases and J by 2 bases, with 14 bases between them. Looked up from germline, CDR1 is MDHEN and CDR2 is SYDVKM. The CDR3, as DNA: TGTGCCAGCAGTTTGGGGGGGGCCCCCCCCTACGAGCAGTACTTC. Its protein is CASSLGGAPPYEQYF.

The chain employs TRBV5-1 and TRBJ2-2, with unresolved D. The CDR3 loop spans 13 amino acids. V dropped 5 bases and J dropped 4 bases, with 9 bases sitting between them. Germline CDR1 and CDR2: SGHRS and YFSETQ. CDR3 DNA sequence: TGCGCCAGCAGTAAACAAAGCACCGGGGAGCTGTTTTTT. It codes for CASSKQSTGELFF.

This rearrangement joins TRBV6-5 to TRBJ1-4, with D tentatively TRBD1 (6 bases). Deletions cut 6 bases from V and 4 bases from J, with 21 bases between. Germline V gives CDR1 MNHEY, CDR2 SVGAGI. The CDR3 runs to 17 residues. For the CDR3, the DNA is TGTGCCAGCAGACGTTCTATAGCGACAGGCCGTAATGAAAAACTGTTTTTT. This gives the protein CASRRSIATGRNEKLFF.

The chain couples TRBV4-2 to TRBJ2-7; D is ambiguous. CDR1 is LGHNA and CDR2 is YNFKEQ in the germline V gene. The CDR3 has 16 amino acids. Trimming pared 0 bases from V and 3 bases from J, leaving 15 bases between. CDR3 in amino acids: CASSQEQGASYYEQYF. CDR3 DNA sequence: TGTGCCAGCAGCCAAGAGCAAGGAGCTTCCTACTACGAGCAGTACTTC.

The genes are TRBV25-1 and TRBJ1-1, with D maybe TRBD1 (5 bases). V shed 11 bases and J shed 3 bases, with 16 bases lying between them. The CDR3 totals 13 residues. Germline V gene sequence: CDR1 MGHDK, CDR2 SYGVNS. For the CDR3, the DNA is TGTGCCGTCGGGCGGGACTGGGACACTGAAGCTTTCTTT. This codes for CAVGRDWDTEAFF.

CDR3 amino acids: CASSRLAGGEQFF. The CDR3 DNA reads as TGTGCCAGCAGCCGACTAGCGGGAGGAGAGCAGTTCTTC. The V call is TRBV3-1, the J call TRBJ2-1, with 13 bases matching TRBD2. Germline V gene data show CDR1 as LGHDT and CDR2 as YNNKEL (reference sequence). V was pared by 4 bases and J by 10 bases, with 1 base of the junction left unmatched. The CDR3 loop spans 13 amino acids.